The rows below give T cell receptor beta chains drawn from one sample of a study of glioma-infiltrating T cells after dendritic cell vaccination. Clones were sequenced by immunoSEQ multiplex PCR, and TCRdb holds only the in-frame ones, with some missing. The sample shows more than 70,000 clones, roughly 84% of them seen only once. Sample: blood, taken after dendritic cell vaccination. The receptors derive from a human donor with glioblastoma. Each CDR3 is given with its conserved first and last residue. Fields, in order: V gene, D gene, J gene, CDR3 protein. A D gene is named only where the DNA matches it firmly.

>TRBV19|TRBD1|TRBJ1-3
CASSVRTGNSGNTIYF
>TRBV6-5|TRBD1|TRBJ1-2
CASSYSARGAYGYTF
>TRBV2|TRBD2|TRBJ2-2
CASSSHSSGGHTGELFF
>TRBV11-2|TRBD2|TRBJ2-7
CASSSSGGARNEQYF
>TRBV6-5|NA|TRBJ1-1
CASSSEVNTEAFF
>TRBV7-2|NA|TRBJ2-2
CASSLGLAGELFF
>TRBV4-3|TRBD1|TRBJ1-2
CASSLGQSYGYTF
>TRBV5-4|TRBD2|TRBJ2-3
CASSSPASGGADTQYF
>TRBV10-3|TRBD2|TRBJ2-3
CAISQRRTSGLQGDTQYF
>TRBV6-1|NA|TRBJ2-7
CASSEGRKGAYEQYF
>TRBV28|TRBD2|TRBJ2-3
CASSLSGGNTQYF
>TRBV9|NA|TRBJ1-1
CASSVSFYTEAFF